The 9 T cell receptor beta chains below all came from one sample that was sequenced in a study of metastatic and nonmetastatic thyroid tumors. Via MiXCR, TCRdb re-called the PCR reads. The sample lists about 92,000 clones, just under 15% seen once, with 3% to 4.5% in the top ten. Nobody among the patients had been given any treatment before thyroid surgery. Sequencing input: blood. These receptors came from a female donor with papillary thyroid cancer or a benign thyroid nodule (not recorded which). Some clones in this sample may be carry-over from other donors' samples.

This clone was observed at least ten times. CDR3 region: CASSDTGTGFDEQYF. The CDR3 DNA is TGTGCCAGCAGTGACACCGGGACAGGGTTTGACGAGCAGTACTTC. The rearrangement joins TRBV6-1 to TRBJ2-7, with 9 bases identical to TRBD1. CDR1 is MNHNS and CDR2 is SASEGT in the germline V gene. The CDR3 has 15 residues. J was trimmed by 5 bases and V by 3 bases; bases with no gene match: 8.

This clone was recorded many times. The V call is TRBV20-1, the J call TRBJ1-6; 9 bases are shared with TRBD1. The trim removed 3 bases at V and 7 bases at J, leaving 7 bases unmatched. Germline V gives CDR1 DFQATT, CDR2 SNEGSKA (reference sequence). This CDR3 region has 15 residues. CDR3 in DNA: TGCAGTGCTAGGGGGGGACAGGGCATAAATTCACCCCTCCACTTT. Protein: CSARGGQGINSPLHF.

Remarks on this clone: It may be a read error: a sequence one base away is much more abundant. Other DNA sequences in the same sample also yield this CDR3. This chain connects TRBV20-1 to TRBJ2-7; 11 nucleotides agree with TRBD1. Germline V gene lookup returns CDR1 DFQATT and CDR2 SNEGSKA (reference sequence). CDR3 length: 13 residues. The CDR3: CSAIRTGGNEQYF. The CDR3 DNA is TGCAGCGCTATCAGGACAGGGGGCAACGAGCAGTACTTC.

This clone was recorded many times. This may be a read error: a much more frequent sequence differs by one nucleotide. The sample carries other DNA sequences with the same CDR3. J is TRBJ1-1 and V is TRBV7-6, with D possibly matching TRBD1 (6 bases). Germline lookup yields CDR1 SGHVS and CDR2 FNYEAQ. The CDR3 runs to 12 residues. The CDR3 DNA follows: TGTGCCAGCAGCTTAGAGGCAGGGGAAGCCTTCTTT. Translation: CASSLEAGEAFF. Using reference TRBV7-6 and TRBJ1-1 for the parts outside the CDR3, the full variable domain is GAGVSQSPRYKVTKRGQDVALRCDPISGHVSLYWYRQALGQGPEFLTYFNYEAQQDKSGLPNDRFSAERPEGSISTLTIQRTEQRDSAMYRCASSLEAGEAFFGQGTRLTVV.

This clone was counted between two and nine times. The junction shows a germline mismatch at one end, possibly a read error. This sequence joins TRBV28 and TRBJ2-2; TRBD1 matches at 7 bases. The germline V gene encodes CDR1 MDHEN and CDR2 SYDVKM. This CDR3 is 17 amino acids long. The CDR3 spells CASSSTVTGINTGDLFF. The CDR3 region has the DNA TGTGCCAGCAGTTCAACCGTGACAGGGATTAACACCGGGGATCTGTTTTTT.

Regarding this clone: One end of the junction is discordant with germline, which a read error may explain. The V and J genes are TRBV11-2 and TRBJ2-5, with 7 nucleotides matching TRBD2. This CDR3 is 15 amino acids long. The germline gives CDR1 SGHAT, CDR2 FQNNGV. Here the CDR3 reads CASSPGGRGVETKYF. In nucleotides, the CDR3 is TGTGCCAGCAGCCCGGGAGGACGGGGTGTAGAGACCAAGTACTTC.

There are a few counts of this clone. Being one base from a much bigger clone, this may be a read error. The sample has other DNA sequences that encode this CDR3 too. The rearrangement uses TRBV27 and TRBJ2-3; 7 bases map to TRBD2. The CDR3 covers 15 residues. J lost 3 bases, V lost 6 bases, and 9 bases had no gene match. Germline CDR1 reads MNHEY; CDR2 reads SMNVEV (reference sequence). CDR3 residues: CASSFTGLGTDTQYF. CDR3 nucleotide sequence: TGTGCCAGCAGCTTCACAGGACTAGGAACAGATACGCAGTATTTT.

This clone was detected only a few times. The junction departs from germline at one end; a sequencing error may be responsible. Other DNA sequences in the sample encode the same CDR3. The rearrangement uses TRBV12-3 or TRBV12-4 and TRBJ1-5; D uncertain. This CDR3 is 13 amino acids long. In DNA, the CDR3 is TGTGCTAGCAGCCGGACTAGGTACCAGCCCCAGCATTTT. Amino acids: CASSRTRYQPQHF.

This clone came up many times. J is TRBJ2-7 and V is TRBV2; 10 positions match TRBD1. V shed 8 bases and J 3 bases; nucleotides not matched to a gene: 4. This CDR3 contains 13 residues. The germline CDR1 and CDR2 sequences are SNHLY and FYNNEI. The CDR3 loop is CASRQGAVYEQYF. The CDR3, as DNA: TGTGCCAGCCGACAGGGGGCGGTCTACGAGCAGTACTTC. The full variable domain, its missing parts supplied by reference TRBV2 and TRBJ2-7, is EPEVTQTPSHQVTQMGQEVILRCVPISNHLYFYWYRQILGQKVEFLVSFYNNEISEKSEIFDDQFSVERPDGSNFTLKIRSTKLEDSAMYFCASRQGAVYEQYFGPGTRLTVT.